The 21 T cell receptor beta chains listed next were all sequenced from one sample in a study of technical replicates of blood from several donors. Method: immunoSEQ multiplex PCR; TCRdb's copy keeps in-frame clones and lacks some. The data contain about 84,000 clones, 85% to 95% of them singletons. The sequenced sample consisted of T cells isolated from PBMCs. The receptors here all came from a human donor in good health.

J is TRBJ2-7 and V is TRBV18; 9 bases align to TRBD2. This CDR3 spans 14 amino acids. CDR1 is KGHSH, CDR2 LQKENI, per germline. Trimming at V came to 4 bases and at J to 6 bases, leaving 7 bases not matched to a gene. The CDR3 nucleotides are TGTGCCAGCTCACTGGGACTAGCAGAGGGCGAGCAGTACTTC. Protein sequence: CASSLGLAEGEQYF.

The V gene is TRBV27, the J gene TRBJ2-7; 8 bases line up with TRBD1. Germline CDR1 MNHEY, CDR2 SMNVEV (reference sequence). CDR3 length equals 14 residues. The V gene end was trimmed by 5 bases and the J gene end by 6 bases; junction bases not matched to a gene: 9. This CDR3 is CASSRSRDRSEQYF. CDR3 coding DNA: TGTGCCAGCAGTCGGAGCCGGGACAGGTCCGAGCAGTACTTC.

V and J are TRBV4-1 and TRBJ1-5; tentatively, D is TRBD1 (5 bases). The CDR3 loop spans 15 amino acids. Germline CDR1 MGHRA, CDR2 YSYEKL. V lost 3 bases, J lost 4 bases, and 13 bases lay in between. Here the CDR3 reads CASSQTSSGNQPQHF. In nucleotides, the CDR3 is TGCGCCAGCAGCCAGACGAGTTCAGGGAATCAGCCCCAGCATTTT.

The chain has TRBV10-3 and TRBJ2-2, with a tentative D call TRBD2 (6 bases). Germline values: CDR1 ENHRY, CDR2 SYGVKD. The CDR3 covers 15 residues. V was shortened by 10 bases and J by 1 base, with 16 bases between the two germline ends. CDR3 residues: CATTWDSLNTGELFF. The CDR3 nucleotides read TGTGCCACTACCTGGGACTCACTGAACACCGGGGAGCTGTTTTTT.

As to this clone: This specimen includes other DNA sequences encoding the same CDR3. CDR3 sequence reads: CASSPGQTGAGAFF. For the CDR3, the DNA is TGTGCCAGCAGCCCGGGACAGACAGGGGCGGGAGCTTTCTTT. The rearrangement joins TRBV5-6 to TRBJ1-1; 8 bases agree with TRBD1. Germline lookup yields CDR1 SGHDT and CDR2 YYEEEE. This CDR3 has 14 amino acids. After removal of 4 bases from V and 10 bases from J, the junction contained 12 bases not matched to a gene.

This chain uses TRBV25-1 with TRBJ2-7; 7 nucleotides agree with TRBD1. The germline gives CDR1 MGHDK, CDR2 SYGVNS. The CDR3 loop spans 15 amino acids. V trimming: 1 base; J trimming: 1 base; junction bases outside the gene matches: 4. As DNA, the CDR3 is TGTGCCAGCAGTGAATCCGGGACAGAATCCTACGAGCAGTACTTC. Amino acid sequence: CASSESGTESYEQYF.

The chain couples TRBV28 to TRBJ2-2; 14 bases are a match to TRBD2. Germline V gene sequence: CDR1 MDHEN, CDR2 SYDVKM. This CDR3 contains 18 residues. Germline trimming cut 5 bases from V and 5 bases from J; bases unmatched to any gene: 10. This CDR3 is CASSHTRTSGRITGELFF. In DNA form, the CDR3 reads TGTGCCAGCAGTCACACCAGGACTAGCGGGAGGATTACCGGGGAGCTGTTTTTT.

The CDR3 here is CASSFAGGKQYF. The CDR3 DNA reads as TGTGCCAGCAGTTTCGCGGGGGGTAAGCAGTACTTC. V usage is TRBV28 and J usage is TRBJ2-7; 8 bases fit TRBD2. V shed 3 bases, J shed 8 bases, and the junction held 3 bases outside the gene matches. Germline V gene sequence: CDR1 MDHEN, CDR2 SYDVKM. This CDR3 is built from 12 residues.

The chain uses TRBV27 and TRBJ1-1, with D hard to call. V was pared by 0 bases and J by 4 bases, with 12 bases between. The CDR3 spans 15 residues. Per the germline V gene, CDR1 is MNHEY and CDR2 is SMNVEV (reference sequence). CDR3 residues: CASSLSPGIVTEAFF. The CDR3 DNA reads as TGTGCCAGCAGTTTATCGCCGGGAATTGTCACTGAAGCTTTCTTT.

The chain has TRBV20-1 and TRBJ2-3, with D uncertain. The CDR3 totals 11 residues. V lost 5 bases and J lost 5, with 8 bases in between. The germline CDR1 and CDR2 sequences are DFQATT and SNEGSKA (reference sequence). The DNA of the CDR3 is TGCAGTGCTTTTACTGGAGATACGCAGTATTTT. This codes for CSAFTGDTQYF.

The genes are TRBV5-4 and TRBJ2-1; 8 bases match TRBD2. The CDR3 runs 16 residues. After removal of 2 bases from V and 4 bases from J, the junction contained 8 bases not matched to a gene. The germline CDR1 and CDR2 sequences are SGHNT and YYREEE (reference sequence). The CDR3 sequence is CASSFTGTSRYNEQFF. The CDR3, as DNA: TGTGCCAGCAGCTTTACCGGGACTAGTCGGTACAATGAGCAGTTCTTC. Filled out from reference TRBV5-4 and TRBJ2-1, the complete variable domain reads ETGVTQSPTHLIKTRGQQVTLRCSSQSGHNTVSWYQQALGQGPQFIFQYYREEENGRGNFPPRFSGLQFPNYSSELNVNALELDDSALYLCASSFTGTSRYNEQFFGPGTRLTVL.

The rearrangement joins TRBV7-9 to TRBJ2-1, with TRBD2 identical over 14 bases. Germline values: CDR1 SEHNR, CDR2 FQNEAQ (reference sequence). CDR3 length equals 19 residues. Germline trimming cut 2 bases from V and 1 base from J; bases unmatched to any gene: 7. CDR3 sequence: CASSLRRLAGGPSYNEQFF. DNA for the CDR3: TGTGCCAGCAGCTTAAGGAGACTAGCGGGGGGGCCATCCTACAATGAGCAGTTCTTC. The variable domain in full, completed from reference TRBV7-9 and TRBJ2-1, reads DTGVSQNPRHKITKRGQNVTFRCDPISEHNRLYWYRQTLGQGPEFLTYFQNEAQLEKSRLLSDRFSAERPKGSFSTLEIQRTEQGDSAMYLCASSLRRLAGGPSYNEQFFGPGTRLTVL.

The chain has TRBV16 and TRBJ2-1; 8 nucleotides match TRBD1. Trimming took 3 bases from V and 9 from J; bases not matched to a gene: 16. The CDR3 is 17 residues long. Germline values: CDR1 KGHSY, CDR2 FQNENV. This chain's CDR3 is CASSHRTGKARVSEQFF. The CDR3, as DNA: TGTGCCAGCAGCCATCGGACAGGGAAAGCTCGGGTCAGTGAGCAGTTCTTC. Full variable domain (remainder filled in from reference TRBV16 and TRBJ2-1): GEEVAQTPKHLVRGEGQKAKLYCAPIKGHSYVFWYQQVLKNEFKFLISFQNENVFDETGMPKERFSAKCLPNSPCSLEIQATKLEDSAVYFCASSHRTGKARVSEQFFGPGTRLTVL.

This rearrangement joins TRBV19 to TRBJ2-1, with 10 bases that match TRBD2. V lost 6 bases, J lost 3 bases, and 14 bases stayed unmatched. The CDR3 is made up of 18 amino acids. Germline V gene sequence: CDR1 LNHDA, CDR2 SQIVND (reference sequence). The CDR3 DNA reads TGTGCCAGTAGCGAAAATGGAGCGGGGGGGCCGTTCTACAATGAGCAGTTCTTC. It is translated as CASSENGAGGPFYNEQFF.

The chain uses TRBV5-4 and TRBJ2-2; perhaps TRBD2 as D (5 bases). The V end was cut by 0 bases, the J end by 1 base, with 13 bases between. CDR3 length equals 17 residues. The germline CDR1 and CDR2 sequences are SGHNT and YYREEE (reference sequence). In nucleotides, the CDR3 is TGTGCCAGCAGCTTGGGGTCCGGCGGGCGGAACACCGGGGAGCTGTTTTTT. It codes for CASSLGSGGRNTGELFF.

The chain recombines TRBV11-1 with TRBJ2-7, with 9 positions matching TRBD2. Germline CDR1 SGHAT, CDR2 FQDESV (reference sequence). J was trimmed by 3 bases and V by 2 bases; bases with no gene match: 2. This CDR3 region has 14 residues. This CDR3 is CASSLSGGIYEQYF. CDR3 DNA: TGTGCCAGCAGCTTAAGCGGGGGGATCTACGAGCAGTACTTC.

This chain uses TRBV4-1 with TRBJ2-4, with D tentatively TRBD1 (7 bases). Between the trimmed V and J ends, which lost 2 bases and 4 bases, there was a span of 18 bases. This CDR3 region has 17 residues. The germline CDR1 and CDR2 sequences are MGHRA and YSYEKL. Here the CDR3 reads CASSQPMTGRGKNIQYF. The CDR3 coding sequence is TGCGCCAGCAGCCAACCTATGACAGGGCGGGGAAAAAACATTCAGTACTTC.

The chain joins TRBV27 to TRBJ2-1; 8 bases agree with TRBD2. After removal of 8 bases from V and 4 bases from J, the junction contained 19 bases not matched to a gene. This CDR3 spans 18 amino acids. CDR1 MNHEY and CDR2 SMNVEV come from the germline V gene (reference sequence). The CDR3 loop is CASSLGGGFYMDYNEQFF. The CDR3 DNA is TGTGCCAGCTCTCTCGGCGGGGGGTTTTACATGGATTACAATGAGCAGTTCTTC.

The rearrangement joins TRBV9 to TRBJ2-3, with a tentative D call TRBD1 (5 bases). The germline V and J ends were trimmed by 3 bases and 8 bases, with 13 bases remaining between them. CDR1 SGDLS and CDR2 YYNGEE come from the germline V gene. This CDR3 is built from 13 residues. The CDR3 nucleotides read TGTGCCAGCAGCGACCACCCCCAGGGTACGCAGTATTTT. Translation: CASSDHPQGTQYF.

This clone was observed once. V and J are TRBV5-1 and TRBJ1-2; D is uncertain. In germline, CDR1 is SGHRS, CDR2 YFSETQ. V gave up 0 bases and J gave up 8 bases, with 14 bases separating them. This CDR3 spans 14 amino acids. CDR3 in amino acids: CASSLEWASGGYTF. DNA of the CDR3: TGCGCCAGCAGCTTGGAGTGGGCATCTGGCGGCTACACCTTC.

V is TRBV5-6 and J is TRBJ2-7; 7 positions match TRBD1. The CDR3 covers 13 residues. The V gene end was trimmed by 3 bases and the J gene end by 2 bases; junction bases not matched to a gene: 2. CDR1 is SGHDT, CDR2 YYEEEE, per germline. The CDR3 loop is CASSSDRTYEQYF. CDR3 bases: TGTGCCAGCAGCTCGGACAGGACCTACGAGCAGTACTTC.